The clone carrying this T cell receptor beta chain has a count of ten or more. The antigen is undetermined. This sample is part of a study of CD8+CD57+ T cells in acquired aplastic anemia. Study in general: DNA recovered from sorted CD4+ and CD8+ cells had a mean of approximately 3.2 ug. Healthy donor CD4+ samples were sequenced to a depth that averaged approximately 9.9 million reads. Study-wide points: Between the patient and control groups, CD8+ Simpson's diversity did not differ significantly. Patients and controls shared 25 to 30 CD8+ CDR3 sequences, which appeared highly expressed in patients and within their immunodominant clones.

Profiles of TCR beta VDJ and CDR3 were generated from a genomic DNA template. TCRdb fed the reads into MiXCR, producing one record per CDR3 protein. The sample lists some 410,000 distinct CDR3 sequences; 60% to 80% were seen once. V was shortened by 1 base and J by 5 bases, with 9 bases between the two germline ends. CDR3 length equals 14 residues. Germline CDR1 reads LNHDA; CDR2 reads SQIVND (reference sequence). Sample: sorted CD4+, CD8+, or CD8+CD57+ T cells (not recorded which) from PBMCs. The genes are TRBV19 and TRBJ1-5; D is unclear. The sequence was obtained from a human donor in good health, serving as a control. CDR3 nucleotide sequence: TGTGCCAGTAGTATAGTGCATACCGATCAGCCCCAGCATTTT. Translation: CASSIVHTDQPQHF.